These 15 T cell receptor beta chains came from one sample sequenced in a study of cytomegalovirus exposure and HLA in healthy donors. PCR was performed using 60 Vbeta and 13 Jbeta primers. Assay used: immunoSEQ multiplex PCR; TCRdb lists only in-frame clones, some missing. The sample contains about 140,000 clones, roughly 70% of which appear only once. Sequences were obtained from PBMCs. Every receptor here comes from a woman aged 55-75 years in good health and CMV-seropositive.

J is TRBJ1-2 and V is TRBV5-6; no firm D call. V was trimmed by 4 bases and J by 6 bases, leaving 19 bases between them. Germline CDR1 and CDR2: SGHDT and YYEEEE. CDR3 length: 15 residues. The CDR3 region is CASSGITGITDGYTF. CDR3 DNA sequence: TGTGCCAGCAGCGGAATCACCGGGATCACGGATGGCTACACCTTC.

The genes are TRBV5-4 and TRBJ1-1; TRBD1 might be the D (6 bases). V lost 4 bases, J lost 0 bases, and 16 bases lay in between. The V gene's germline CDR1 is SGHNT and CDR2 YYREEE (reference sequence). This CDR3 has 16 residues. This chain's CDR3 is CASSPRGGTMNTEAFF. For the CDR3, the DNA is TGTGCCAGCAGCCCGAGGGGGGGTACCATGAACACTGAAGCTTTCTTT.

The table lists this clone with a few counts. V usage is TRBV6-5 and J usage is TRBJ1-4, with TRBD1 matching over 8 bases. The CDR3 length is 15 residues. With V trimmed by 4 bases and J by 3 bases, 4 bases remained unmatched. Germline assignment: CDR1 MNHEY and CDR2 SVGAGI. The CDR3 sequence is CASSLGQGSNEKLFF. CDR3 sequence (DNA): TGTGCCAGCAGTTTAGGACAGGGCTCTAATGAAAAACTGTTTTTT.

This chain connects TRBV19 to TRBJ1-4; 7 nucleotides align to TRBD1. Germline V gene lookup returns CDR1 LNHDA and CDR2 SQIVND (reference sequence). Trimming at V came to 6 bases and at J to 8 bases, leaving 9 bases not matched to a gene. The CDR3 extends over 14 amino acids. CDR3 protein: CASSTGEAGEKLFF. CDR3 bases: TGTGCCAGTAGCACAGGGGAGGCAGGAGAAAAACTGTTTTTT.

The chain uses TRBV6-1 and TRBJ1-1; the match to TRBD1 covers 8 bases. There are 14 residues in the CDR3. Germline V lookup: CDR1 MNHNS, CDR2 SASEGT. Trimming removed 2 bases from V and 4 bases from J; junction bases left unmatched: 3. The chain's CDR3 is CASSEQGAGTEAFF. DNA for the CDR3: TGTGCCAGCAGTGAACAGGGGGCTGGCACTGAAGCTTTCTTT.

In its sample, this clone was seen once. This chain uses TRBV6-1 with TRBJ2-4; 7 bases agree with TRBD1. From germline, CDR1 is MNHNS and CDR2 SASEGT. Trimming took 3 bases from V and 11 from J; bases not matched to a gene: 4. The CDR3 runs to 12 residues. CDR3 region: CASSDGQAVQYF. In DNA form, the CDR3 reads TGTGCCAGCAGTGATGGACAGGCGGTTCAGTACTTC.

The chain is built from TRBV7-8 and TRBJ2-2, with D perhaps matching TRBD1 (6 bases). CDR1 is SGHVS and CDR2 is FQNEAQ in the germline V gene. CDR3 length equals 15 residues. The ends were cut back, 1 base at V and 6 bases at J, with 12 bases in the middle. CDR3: CASSLELQGSGELFF. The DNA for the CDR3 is TGTGCCAGCAGCTTAGAATTACAGGGTTCCGGGGAGCTGTTTTTT.

CDR3 DNA sequence: TGCAGCGTTCAGATGCGGGTATCCCCAGTCGATGAGCAGTTCTTC. Translation: CSVQMRVSPVDEQFF. V is TRBV29-1 and J is TRBJ2-1; D might be TRBD2 (5 bases). This CDR3 has 15 amino acids. V was cut by 5 bases and J by 8 bases, with 22 bases left in between. Germline lookup yields CDR1 SQVTM and CDR2 ANQGSEA.

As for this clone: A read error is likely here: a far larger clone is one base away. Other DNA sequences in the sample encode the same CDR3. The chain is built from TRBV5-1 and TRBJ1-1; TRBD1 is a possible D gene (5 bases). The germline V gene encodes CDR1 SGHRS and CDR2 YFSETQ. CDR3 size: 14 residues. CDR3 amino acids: CASRLDRGGTEAFF. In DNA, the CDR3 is TGCGCTAGCAGACTCGATAGGGGAGGGACTGAAGCTTTCTTT.

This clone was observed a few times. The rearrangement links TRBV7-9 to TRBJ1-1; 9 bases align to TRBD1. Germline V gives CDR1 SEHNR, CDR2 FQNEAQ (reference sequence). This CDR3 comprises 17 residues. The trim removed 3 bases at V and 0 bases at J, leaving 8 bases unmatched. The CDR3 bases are TGTGCCAGCAGCTTCAGGACAGGGGAACCCATGAACACTGAAGCTTTCTTT. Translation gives CASSFRTGEPMNTEAFF.

CDR3 coding DNA: TGTGCCAGCAGCATGGACAGCTCCTACGAGCAGTACTTC. Its protein is CASSMDSSYEQYF. V usage is TRBV7-9 and J usage is TRBJ2-7; the D gene is possibly TRBD1 (6 bases). V dropped 5 bases and J dropped 0 bases, with 8 bases sitting between them. Germline CDR1 SEHNR, CDR2 FQNEAQ (reference sequence). The CDR3 has 13 amino acids.

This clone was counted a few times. CDR3 bases: TGCGCCAGCAGTCATCGTCCCGGGTCCTTCTCTGGAAACACCATATATTTT. Translated: CASSHRPGSFSGNTIYF. J is TRBJ1-3 and V is TRBV23-1; no definite D call. TRBV23-1 is identified as an open reading frame with a role that is uncertain. The CDR3 length is 17 residues. V was pared by 3 bases and J by 0 bases, with 15 bases between.

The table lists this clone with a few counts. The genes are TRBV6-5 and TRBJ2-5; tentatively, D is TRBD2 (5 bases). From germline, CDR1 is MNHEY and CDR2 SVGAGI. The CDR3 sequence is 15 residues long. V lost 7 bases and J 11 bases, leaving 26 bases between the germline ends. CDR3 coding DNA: TGTGCCAGCACCCCCCCCGGAGCGGCCGCCACTGAGCAGTACTTC. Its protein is CASTPPGAAATEQYF.

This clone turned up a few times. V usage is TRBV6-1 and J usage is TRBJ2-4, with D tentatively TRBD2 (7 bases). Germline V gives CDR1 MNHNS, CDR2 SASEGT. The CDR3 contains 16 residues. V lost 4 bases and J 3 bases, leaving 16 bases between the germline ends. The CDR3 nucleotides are TGTGCCAGCAGTGGAGGGGGGGCTTTGGGCAAAAACATTCAGTACTTC. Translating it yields CASSGGGALGKNIQYF.

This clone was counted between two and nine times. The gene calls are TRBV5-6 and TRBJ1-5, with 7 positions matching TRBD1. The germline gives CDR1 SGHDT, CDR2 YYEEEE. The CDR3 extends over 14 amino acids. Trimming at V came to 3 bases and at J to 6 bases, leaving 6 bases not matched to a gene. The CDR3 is CASSWQGEAQPQHF. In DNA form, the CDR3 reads TGTGCCAGCAGCTGGCAGGGGGAAGCTCAGCCCCAGCATTTT.